The 27 T cell receptor beta chains in this list originate from one sample, sequenced in a study of blood T cell repertoires in COVID-19. The repertoire was sequenced with immunoSEQ multiplex PCR; TCRdb's copy has only in-frame clones and lacks some. The sample records under 200,000 clones, 90% being singletons. The sequencing sample was made of peripheral blood. These receptors were collected from a man aged 50 to 60 with acute or convalescent COVID-19.

The chain employs TRBV3-1 (or the pseudogene TRBV3-2) and TRBJ1-1, with D tentatively TRBD1 (5 bases). The V gene's germline CDR1 is LGHDT and CDR2 YNNKEL (reference sequence). CDR3 size: 14 residues. Between the trimmed V and J ends, which lost 7 bases and 0 bases, there was a span of 12 bases. CDR3 amino acids: CASTQTALNTEAFF. The CDR3 region has the DNA TGTGCCAGCACCCAGACAGCCCTGAACACTGAAGCTTTCTTT.

This clone was seen a handful of times. The chain employs TRBV3-1 (or the pseudogene TRBV3-2) and TRBJ1-1; 10 bases map to TRBD1. In germline, CDR1 is LGHDT, CDR2 YNNKEL (reference sequence). Trimming took 3 bases from V and 5 from J; bases not matched to a gene: 6. The CDR3 sequence is 15 residues long. CDR3 sequence reads: CASSQGGQGRTEAFF. The CDR3 DNA reads TGTGCCAGCAGCCAGGGGGGACAGGGGAGAACTGAAGCTTTCTTT.

The genes are TRBV3-1 (or the pseudogene TRBV3-2) and TRBJ2-7; 8 nucleotides agree with TRBD2. Per the germline V gene, CDR1 is LGHDT and CDR2 is YNNKEL (reference sequence). This CDR3 is 15 amino acids long. V lost 4 bases to trimming and J lost 4 bases; unmatched junction nucleotides: 9. The CDR3 DNA reads as TGTGCCAGCAGCCGGGTAGCGGGGCCAGAATACGAGCAGTACTTC. Its translation: CASSRVAGPEYEQYF.

The chain recombines TRBV4-1 with TRBJ2-5; TRBD2 aligns across 10 bases. This CDR3 contains 18 residues. Per germline, CDR1 MGHRA and CDR2 YSYEKL. After removal of 1 base from V and 1 base from J, the junction contained 9 bases not matched to a gene. The CDR3 here is CASSQGPSSGGTQETQYF. The CDR3 bases are TGCGCCAGCAGCCAAGGCCCGAGTAGCGGGGGGACCCAAGAGACCCAGTACTTC.

V gene TRBV5-1 combines with J gene TRBJ1-1; 8 bases agree with TRBD1. Per germline, CDR1 SGHRS and CDR2 YFSETQ. CDR3 length: 14 amino acids. J lost 1 base, V lost 4 bases, and 3 bases had no gene match. CDR3 region: CASSPDRENTEAFF. The CDR3 nucleotides read TGCGCCAGCAGCCCGGACAGGGAGAACACTGAAGCTTTCTTT.

The chain couples TRBV10-2 to TRBJ1-2, with 9 bases lining up with TRBD1. The V segment lost 0 bases and the J segment 3 bases; nucleotides outside the gene matches: 14. The CDR3 consists of 19 residues. CDR1 is WSHSY and CDR2 is SAAADI in the germline V gene. In DNA form, the CDR3 reads TGCGCCAGCAGTGAGTCGATGGGGACAGGGCAAACTGAGGACTATGGCTACACCTTC. This sequence encodes CASSESMGTGQTEDYGYTF.

CDR3 sequence: CASSHGTGGTETQYF. In DNA, the CDR3 is TGTGCCAGCAGCCATGGGACAGGCGGTACCGAGACCCAGTACTTC. The chain combines TRBV3-1 (or the pseudogene TRBV3-2) with TRBJ2-5; 8 bases fit TRBD1. Germline assignment: CDR1 LGHDT and CDR2 YNNKEL (reference sequence). The V segment lost 3 bases and the J segment 5 bases; nucleotides outside the gene matches: 8. The CDR3 sequence is 15 residues long.

The rearrangement links TRBV2 to TRBJ1-6, with D possibly matching TRBD1 (5 bases). CDR1 SNHLY and CDR2 FYNNEI come from the germline V gene. V lost 7 bases and J lost 14, with 21 bases in between. The CDR3 contains 14 residues. DNA of the CDR3: TGTGCCAGCAAGGGAGGGGCCTGGAAGGGGACCCTCCACTTT. It encodes CASKGGAWKGTLHF.

The V gene is TRBV11-2, the J gene TRBJ2-7; D gene uncertain. Trimming stripped 6 bases from V and 6 bases from J, with 15 bases between. The CDR3 totals 13 residues. The germline V gene encodes CDR1 SGHAT and CDR2 FQNNGV. The CDR3 reads CASSLKLSGEQYF. CDR3 nucleotide sequence: TGTGCCAGCAGTCTAAAACTGTCCGGCGAGCAGTACTTC.

The rearrangement links TRBV18 to TRBJ1-3, with D possibly matching TRBD1 (6 bases). The CDR3 spans 16 residues. The V gene lost 4 bases and the J gene lost 2 bases, with 15 bases spanning the gap. Germline loops: CDR1 KGHSH, CDR2 LQKENI. CDR3 in DNA: TGTGCCAGCTCACTCCTACAGGGATTAACTGGAAACACCATATATTTT. Protein product: CASSLLQGLTGNTIYF.

This sequence joins TRBV6-6 and TRBJ2-3; no reliable D call. CDR1 MNHNY and CDR2 SVGAGI come from the germline V gene (reference sequence). The CDR3 has 15 residues. Trimming shortened V by 5 bases and J by 3 bases, and 15 bases separated the two germline ends. CDR3 in amino acids: CASSQRQSETDTQYF. The CDR3 DNA sequence: TGTGCCAGCAGTCAACGTCAGAGCGAAACAGATACGCAGTATTTT.

V usage is TRBV9 and J usage is TRBJ1-6, with 12 bases that match TRBD1. Losses at the gene ends were 3 bases for V and 4 bases for J; bases not matched to a gene: 2. Germline CDR1 SGDLS, CDR2 YYNGEE. The CDR3 contains 16 residues. Written as DNA, the CDR3 is TGTGCCAGCAGCGAGGGACAGGGGGCTTATAATTCACCCCTCCACTTT. It yields the protein CASSEGQGAYNSPLHF. The full variable domain, rest sourced from reference TRBV9 and TRBJ1-6, is DSGVTQTPKHLITATGQRVTLRCSPRSGDLSVYWYQQSLDQGLQFLIQYYNGEERAKGNILERFSAQQFPDLHSELNLSSLELGDSALYFCASSEGQGAYNSPLHFGNGTRLTVT.

The V gene is TRBV18, the J gene TRBJ2-1; 9 nucleotides match TRBD1. In germline, CDR1 is KGHSH, CDR2 LQKENI. V shed 5 bases, J shed 6 bases, and the junction held 8 bases outside the gene matches. The CDR3 length is 15 residues. In DNA, the CDR3 is TGTGCCAGCTCATCGACAGGGGGGGGAGGCAATGAGCAGTTCTTC. Translation gives CASSSTGGGGNEQFF.

The gene calls are TRBV6-5 and TRBJ1-6, with D maybe TRBD1 (5 bases). V dropped 5 bases and J dropped 8 bases, with 16 bases sitting between them. The CDR3 length is 15 residues. CDR1 is MNHEY, CDR2 SVGAGI, per germline. DNA for the CDR3: TGTGCCAGCAGTCTCCTCCAGGGTTGGGATTCACCCCTCCACTTT. Translation: CASSLLQGWDSPLHF.

CDR3 protein: CASSYPIERVDTQYF. The CDR3 DNA reads TGTGCCAGCAGCTACCCTATCGAGCGTGTGGATACGCAGTATTTT. The V gene is TRBV7-6, the J gene TRBJ2-3; D is ambiguous. V lost 4 bases and J 6 bases, leaving 17 bases between the germline ends. The germline V gene has CDR1 SGHVS and CDR2 FNYEAQ. CDR3 length: 15 residues.

The rearrangement links TRBV7-3 to TRBJ2-3; no clear D gene. Trimming cost V 4 bases and J 1 base, with 9 bases left between them. The CDR3 has 14 residues. From germline, CDR1 is SGHTA and CDR2 FQGTGA. DNA for the CDR3: TGTGCCAGCAGCTCAGGATCCCGCACAGATACGCAGTATTTT. The encoded protein is CASSSGSRTDTQYF.

The rearrangement links TRBV19 to TRBJ1-2; 11 positions match TRBD1. This CDR3 comprises 15 residues. CDR1 is LNHDA, CDR2 SQIVND, per germline (reference sequence). The V segment lost 0 bases and the J segment 6 bases; nucleotides outside the gene matches: 3. The CDR3 is CASSIEGTGGHGYTF. For the CDR3, the DNA is TGTGCCAGTAGTATAGAAGGGACAGGGGGTCATGGCTACACCTTC.

This clone was seen just once. This chain uses TRBV28 with TRBJ1-6, with TRBD1 matching 7 bases. The trim removed 6 bases at V and 7 bases at J, leaving 6 bases unmatched. Germline-derived CDR1 and CDR2 are MDHEN and SYDVKM. The CDR3 consists of 14 residues. The CDR3 sequence is CASSRDRANSPLHF. For the CDR3, the DNA is TGTGCCAGCAGCCGCGACAGGGCGAATTCACCCCTCCACTTT. The whole variable domain, filled in from reference TRBV28 and TRBJ1-6, reads DVKVTQSSRYLVKRTGEKVFLECVQDMDHENMFWYRQDPGLGLRLIYFSYDVKMKEKGDIPEGYSVSREKKERFSLILESASTNQTSMYLCASSRDRANSPLHFGNGTRLTVT.

The V gene is TRBV9, the J gene TRBJ1-3; 7 bases match TRBD1. The CDR3 totals 15 residues. In germline, CDR1 is SGDLS, CDR2 YYNGEE. The J segment lost 0 bases and the V segment lost 2 bases, leaving 2 bases of the junction unmatched. This CDR3 is CASSVTGSSGNTIYF. DNA for the CDR3: TGTGCCAGCAGCGTGACAGGGAGCTCTGGAAACACCATATATTTT.

This clone has only one observation. The chain combines TRBV7-6 with TRBJ2-3, with 11 bases aligning to TRBD2. With 5 bases clipped from V and 0 bases from J, the junction kept 7 bases outside the gene matches. Germline CDR1 reads SGHVS; CDR2 reads FNYEAQ. This CDR3 spans 17 amino acids. CDR3 nucleotide sequence: TGTGCCAGCAGCGCCACGACTAGCGGGACTAGCACAGATACGCAGTATTTT. This gives the protein CASSATTSGTSTDTQYF.

The rearrangement uses TRBV28 and TRBJ1-1; TRBD1 agrees at 7 bases. The CDR3 extends over 16 amino acids. The V gene's germline CDR1 is MDHEN and CDR2 SYDVKM. The trim removed 5 bases at V and 1 base at J, leaving 10 bases unmatched. The CDR3 sequence is CASSIGGGQPNTEAFF. The DNA for the CDR3 is TGTGCCAGCAGTATCGGAGGGGGACAGCCGAACACTGAAGCTTTCTTT.

The chain couples TRBV29-1 to TRBJ2-2, with D possibly being TRBD1 (6 bases). The CDR3 spans 14 residues. Trimming stripped 2 bases from V and 7 bases from J, with 14 bases between. CDR1 is SQVTM and CDR2 is ANQGSEA in the germline V gene. The CDR3 here is CSVETPGDIGELFF. The CDR3 DNA follows: TGCAGCGTTGAAACGCCCGGGGACATCGGGGAGCTGTTTTTT.

The rearrangement links TRBV10-3 to TRBJ2-1; D is undetermined. The CDR3 is 14 residues long. Trimming shortened V by 5 bases and J by 4 bases, and 12 bases separated the two germline ends. Germline assignment: CDR1 ENHRY and CDR2 SYGVKD. CDR3 sequence: CAISSRSVYNEQFF. The CDR3 DNA reads TGTGCCATCAGTTCCCGGTCGGTATACAATGAGCAGTTCTTC.

This clone was found a few times. This chain links TRBV7-3 with TRBJ2-2, with 11 bases identical to TRBD2. Germline CDR1 SGHTA, CDR2 FQGTGA. The V gene end was trimmed by 5 bases and the J gene end by 2 bases; junction bases not matched to a gene: 4. This CDR3 spans 16 amino acids. The DNA for the CDR3 is TGTGCCAGCAGCACCACTAGCGGGAGAAACACCGGGGAGCTGTTTTTT. Translating it yields CASSTTSGRNTGELFF. Filled out from reference TRBV7-3 and TRBJ2-2, the complete variable domain reads GAGVSQTPSNKVTEKGKYVELRCDPISGHTALYWYRQSLGQGPEFLIYFQGTGAADDSGLPNDRFFAVRPEGSVSTLKIQRTERGDSAVYLCASSTTSGRNTGELFFGEGSRLTVL.

The V gene is TRBV28, the J gene TRBJ1-2, with 9 bases lining up with TRBD1. CDR1 is MDHEN, CDR2 SYDVKM, per germline. Germline trimming cut 5 bases from V and 9 bases from J; bases unmatched to any gene: 10. This CDR3 is built from 14 residues. CDR3: CASSAAGQGNRYTF. CDR3 nucleotide sequence: TGTGCCAGCAGTGCCGCAGGACAGGGGAATCGCTACACCTTC.

The V and J genes are TRBV29-1 and TRBJ1-5, with 7 bases that match TRBD1. CDR3 length: 13 residues. Germline V lookup: CDR1 SQVTM, CDR2 ANQGSEA. V lost 6 bases to trimming and J lost 3 bases; unmatched junction nucleotides: 5. This CDR3 is CSVWDSYNQPQHF. The CDR3 coding sequence is TGCAGCGTATGGGACAGCTACAATCAGCCCCAGCATTTT. Together with reference TRBV29-1 and TRBJ1-5, the CDR3 gives the full variable domain: SAVISQKPSRDICQRGTSLTIQCQVDSQVTMMFWYRQQPGQSLTLIATANQGSEATYESGFVIDKFPISRPNLTFSTLTVSNMSPEDSSIYLCSVWDSYNQPQHFGDGTRLSIL.

This rearrangement joins TRBV4-3 to TRBJ1-2, with no clear D. V was trimmed by 0 bases and J by 8 bases, leaving 16 bases between them. Germline-derived CDR1 and CDR2 are LGHNA and YSLEER. The CDR3 runs 15 residues. CDR3 nucleotide sequence: TGCGCCAGCAGCCAAGATTTCGGGAGCTGGCTGGGCTACACCTTC. Amino acid sequence: CASSQDFGSWLGYTF.